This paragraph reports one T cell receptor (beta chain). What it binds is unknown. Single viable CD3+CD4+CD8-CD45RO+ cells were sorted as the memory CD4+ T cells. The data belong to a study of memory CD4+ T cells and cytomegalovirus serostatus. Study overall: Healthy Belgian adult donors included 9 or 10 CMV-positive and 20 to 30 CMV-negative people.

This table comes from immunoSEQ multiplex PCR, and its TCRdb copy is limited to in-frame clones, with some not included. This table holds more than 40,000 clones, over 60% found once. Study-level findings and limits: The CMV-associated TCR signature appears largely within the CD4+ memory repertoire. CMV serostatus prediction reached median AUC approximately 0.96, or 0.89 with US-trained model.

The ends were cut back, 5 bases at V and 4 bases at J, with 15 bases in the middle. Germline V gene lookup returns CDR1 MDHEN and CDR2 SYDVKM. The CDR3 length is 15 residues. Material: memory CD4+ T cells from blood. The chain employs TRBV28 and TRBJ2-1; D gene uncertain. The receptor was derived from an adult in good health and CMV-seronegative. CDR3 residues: CASSPFERPYNEQFF. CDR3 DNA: TGTGCCAGCAGTCCTTTTGAAAGGCCTTACAATGAGCAGTTCTTC.